One sample yielded the 2 T cell receptor beta chains listed below, sequenced in a study of shared T cell receptors in the human thymus. Some clones are missing from TCRdb's copy, which holds only in-frame ones; the method was immunoSEQ multiplex PCR. Of 700,000 or so clones listed, 75% to 90% are singletons. This same sample was also part of a study on human thymus T cells.

Sequenced: thymocytes. Receptors were obtained from a girl less than two years old with a congenital heart defect.

CDR3 DNA sequence: TGCGCCAGCAGCCAAGAAGAACAGGGCGATACTGATAGCAATCAGCCCCAGCATTTT. It yields the protein CASSQEEQGDTDSNQPQHF. This chain connects TRBV4-1 to TRBJ1-5; TRBD1 might be the D (6 bases). Trimming pared 0 bases from V and 0 bases from J, leaving 18 bases between. The CDR3 has 19 residues. CDR1 is MGHRA, CDR2 YSYEKL, per germline.

The chain combines TRBV5-5 with TRBJ2-1; possible D gene TRBD2, 6 bases. Germline CDR1 is SGHKS and CDR2 is YYEKEE (reference sequence). The germline V and J ends were trimmed by 3 bases and 4 bases, with 14 bases remaining between them. The CDR3 spans 15 residues. The CDR3, as DNA: TGTGCCAGCAGCTCCCTTGCGGGACCGTACAATGAGCAGTTCTTC. Translating gives CASSSLAGPYNEQFF.